Each of the 21 T cell receptor beta chains below was sequenced from the same sample in a study of blood T cells in healthy people across ages. Alongside a J-beta primer mix, a sample-barcoded 5' primer served in a second PCR lasting about 7 to 11 cycles. TCRdb itself ran the 5' RACE reads through MiXCR, one entry per CDR3 protein. The sample gives about 1.5 million distinct CDR3 sequences, approximately 43% of which show up once; more than 4% is in the top ten. What was sequenced was blood. These receptors were obtained from a woman between 18 and 29 years old in good health.

The J gene is TRBJ1-2, the V gene TRBV15; 9 nucleotides agree with TRBD1. The CDR3 extends over 15 amino acids. The ends lost 3 bases at V and 2 bases at J; junction bases unmatched: 4. Germline CDR1 and CDR2: LNHNV and YYDKDF (reference sequence). The CDR3, as DNA: TGTGCCACCAGCAGCTTTGACAGGGGGAACTATGGCTACACCTTC. Translated: CATSSFDRGNYGYTF.

As concerns this clonotype: Being one base from a much bigger clone, this may be a read error. This chain uses TRBV20-1 with TRBJ2-7; tentatively, D is TRBD1 (5 bases). V lost 0 bases to trimming and J lost 6 bases, with 12 bases between them. The CDR3 consists of 13 residues. The germline gives CDR1 DFQATT, CDR2 SNEGSKA (reference sequence). The CDR3, as DNA: TGCAGTGCTAGAGATCAGACAGCTAGCGAGCAGTACTTC. Its protein is CSARDQTASEQYF.

J is TRBJ2-7 and V is TRBV13; the match to TRBD2 covers 9 bases. From germline, CDR1 is PRHDT and CDR2 FYEKMQ (reference sequence). V shed 1 base, J shed 7 bases, and the junction held 5 bases outside the gene matches. This CDR3 contains 14 residues. CDR3 sequence (DNA): TGTGCCAGCAGCTTAGAAGCGGGGGGCAGTGAGCAGTACTTC. Translation: CASSLEAGGSEQYF.

V usage is TRBV3-1 and J usage is TRBJ2-1; 10 nucleotides agree with TRBD2. The J segment lost 0 bases and the V segment lost 4 bases, leaving 15 bases of the junction unmatched. The CDR3 contains 20 residues. Germline V gives CDR1 LGHDT, CDR2 YNNKEL (reference sequence). As DNA, the CDR3 is TGTGCCAGCAGCCTCAGACTAGCGGGCCAACCTAATAGCTCCTACAATGAGCAGTTCTTC. Residues: CASSLRLAGQPNSSYNEQFF.

This clonotype came up a few times. The chain has TRBV12-3 or TRBV12-4 and TRBJ2-3, with a tentative D call TRBD2 (5 bases). Trimming cost V 5 bases and J 7 bases, with 13 bases left between them. The CDR3 loop spans 13 amino acids. The CDR3 reads CASSTFGGYTQYF. CDR3 sequence (DNA): TGTGCCAGCAGTACCTTCGGCGGGTATACGCAGTATTTT.

Of note for this clonotype: A junction boundary mismatches the germline segment, possibly from a read error. The chain employs TRBV27 and TRBJ2-1; D might be TRBD2 (6 bases). Germline V gene data show CDR1 as MNHEY and CDR2 as SMNVEV (reference sequence). This CDR3 is 12 amino acids long. The DNA of the CDR3 is TGTGCCGGCAGTTTTACGGGGGATGAGCAGTTCTTC. It specifies CAGSFTGDEQFF.

This chain joins TRBV20-1 and TRBJ2-7, with TRBD1 matching over 11 bases. CDR3 length: 15 residues. V lost 6 bases, J lost 3 bases, and 10 bases stayed unmatched. CDR1 and CDR2 (germline): DFQATT, SNEGSKA (reference sequence). The CDR3 DNA is TGCAGTGCCCTCAAGAGGACAGGGGGCAACTACGAGCAGTACTTC. Protein: CSALKRTGGNYEQYF.

This chain uses TRBV4-3 with TRBJ2-4; D may be TRBD1 (6 bases). The germline gives CDR1 LGHNA, CDR2 YSLEER. This CDR3 comprises 17 residues. V dropped 0 bases and J dropped 1 base, with 13 bases sitting between them. CDR3 loop: CASSQEGGWTAKNIQYF. CDR3 in DNA: TGCGCCAGCAGCCAAGAAGGGGGTTGGACTGCCAAAAACATTCAGTACTTC.

The gene calls are TRBV11-2 and TRBJ2-3; the match to TRBD2 covers 7 bases. V trimming: 7 bases; J trimming: 6 bases; junction bases outside the gene matches: 1. Looked up from germline, CDR1 is SGHAT and CDR2 is FQNNGV. The CDR3 consists of 11 residues. The CDR3 bases are TGTGCCAGCAACGGGGGGGATACGCAGTATTTT. It encodes CASNGGDTQYF. The full variable domain, completed using reference TRBV11-2 and TRBJ2-3, is EAGVAQSPRYKIIEKRQSVAFWCNPISGHATLYWYQQILGQGPKLLIQFQNNGVVDDSQLPKDRFSAERLKGVDSTLKIQPAKLEDSAVYLCASNGGDTQYFGPGTRLTVL.

This sequence joins TRBV7-2 and TRBJ2-5; a possible D gene is TRBD2 (6 bases). Between the trimmed V and J ends, which lost 6 bases and 11 bases, there was a span of 19 bases. Germline CDR1 reads SGHTA; CDR2 reads FQGNSA. The CDR3 sequence is 13 residues long. The CDR3 bases are TGTGCCAGCAGAATTGGGGGGTACAATGAGCAGTACTTC. Encoded protein: CASRIGGYNEQYF. The variable domain in full, completed from reference TRBV7-2 and TRBJ2-5, reads GAGVSQSPSNKVTEKGKDVELRCDPISGHTALYWYRQSLGQGLEFLIYFQGNSAPDKSGLPSDRFSAERTGGSVSTLTIQRTQQEDSAVYLCASRIGGYNEQYFGPGTRLLVL.

This clonotype was seen more than once but under ten times. The chain is built from TRBV19 and TRBJ1-5, with D unclear. This CDR3 spans 13 amino acids. Germline lookup yields CDR1 LNHDA and CDR2 SQIVND (reference sequence). V was shortened by 3 bases and J by 2 bases, with 5 bases between the two germline ends. The CDR3 loop is CASSMAGNQPQHF. Here the CDR3 DNA reads TGTGCCAGTAGTATGGCAGGCAATCAGCCCCAGCATTTT.

This chain connects TRBV28 to TRBJ2-7, with 8 bases aligning to TRBD1. This CDR3 region has 13 residues. V lost 8 bases, J lost 3 bases, and 6 bases stayed unmatched. Germline V gene lookup returns CDR1 MDHEN and CDR2 SYDVKM. The CDR3 DNA is TGTGCCAGCTTCGGGACAGGAGTCTACGAGCAGTACTTC. Amino acids: CASFGTGVYEQYF.

This clonotype appeared a few times. The rearrangement uses TRBV6-6 and TRBJ2-1; 7 bases align to TRBD2. V dropped 4 bases and J dropped 0; count of bases not matched to a gene: 6. The CDR3 loop spans 16 amino acids. CDR1 is MNHNY and CDR2 is SVGAGI in the germline V gene (reference sequence). The CDR3: CASSWTGGSSYNEQFF. The CDR3, as DNA: TGTGCCAGCAGTTGGACCGGGGGGAGCTCCTACAATGAGCAGTTCTTC.

This clonotype has only a few counts. The CDR3 sequence: CASIHQGGYEAFF. The DNA of the CDR3 is TGTGCCAGCATTCATCAGGGCGGGTACGAAGCTTTCTTT. The chain uses TRBV27 and TRBJ1-1; perhaps TRBD1 as D (5 bases). V lost 7 bases and J lost 8, with 17 bases in between. The CDR3 consists of 13 residues. The germline V gene encodes CDR1 MNHEY and CDR2 SMNVEV (reference sequence).

Many counts were recorded for this clonotype. At one boundary the junction diverges from the germline segment, which might be a read error. The chain uses TRBV7-8 and TRBJ2-7; possibly TRBD1 for D (5 bases). The CDR3 is 14 residues long. CDR1 and CDR2 from the germline V gene are SGHVS and FQNEAQ. The CDR3 loop reads CASSLGGQTYEQYF. The CDR3 DNA reads as TGCGCCAGCAGCTTGGGCGGACAAACCTACGAGCAGTACTTC.

This clonotype was recorded many times. The rearrangement uses TRBV28 and TRBJ1-1, with D hard to call. Germline loops: CDR1 MDHEN, CDR2 SYDVKM. This CDR3 has 11 amino acids. V lost 7 bases, J lost 1 base, and 4 bases lay in between. This chain's CDR3 is CASTANTEAFF. In nucleotides, the CDR3 is TGTGCCAGCACCGCGAACACTGAAGCTTTCTTT.

The gene calls are TRBV7-2 and TRBJ1-1; D possibly corresponds to TRBD1 (6 bases). Germline V gene sequence: CDR1 SGHTA, CDR2 FQGNSA. V lost 4 bases, J lost 1 base, and 10 bases lay in between. This CDR3 contains 14 residues. Written as DNA, the CDR3 is TGTGCCAGCAGCTGGACAGTCTCGAACACTGAAGCTTTCTTT. Protein: CASSWTVSNTEAFF. Combining the CDR3 with reference TRBV7-2 and TRBJ1-1 gives the whole variable domain GAGVSQSPSNKVTEKGKDVELRCDPISGHTALYWYRQSLGQGLEFLIYFQGNSAPDKSGLPSDRFSAERTGGSVSTLTIQRTQQEDSAVYLCASSWTVSNTEAFFGQGTRLTVV.

The chain couples TRBV27 to TRBJ2-7; either TRBD1 or TRBD2 may supply D (6 bases each). Between the trimmed V and J ends, which lost 4 bases and 3 bases, there was a span of 22 bases. The CDR3 is 17 amino acids. Germline CDR1 MNHEY, CDR2 SMNVEV (reference sequence). This chain's CDR3 is CASSWSGAGHYNYEQYF. CDR3 in DNA: TGTGCCAGCAGTTGGTCGGGGGCGGGACACTATAACTACGAGCAGTACTTC.

This clonotype was seen more than once but under ten times. This chain joins TRBV27 and TRBJ1-1; possibly TRBD1 for D (5 bases). V was trimmed by 2 bases and J by 5 bases, leaving 15 bases between them. This CDR3 has 15 residues. Germline V gene sequence: CDR1 MNHEY, CDR2 SMNVEV (reference sequence). As DNA, the CDR3 is TGTGCCAGCAGTTTAGGGCCGGGGGGGAATACTGAAGCTTTCTTT. Translation: CASSLGPGGNTEAFF.

The chain has TRBV20-1 and TRBJ2-5, with TRBD2 identical over 10 bases. This CDR3 comprises 16 residues. The V segment lost 5 bases and the J segment 4 bases; nucleotides outside the gene matches: 13. The germline V gene encodes CDR1 DFQATT and CDR2 SNEGSKA (reference sequence). This CDR3 reads CSAPDYSGGTGETQYF. The CDR3, as DNA: TGCAGTGCTCCTGATTATAGCGGGGGGACAGGAGAGACCCAGTACTTC.

V and J are TRBV10-3 and TRBJ2-7; 12 bases line up with TRBD2. The J call may not be correct, given that the DNA end is closer to TRBJ2-5. The CDR3 runs to 17 residues. Germline CDR1 reads ENHRY; CDR2 reads SYGVKD. The CDR3 DNA reads as TGTGCCATCAGTGACCGGACTAGCGGGATCCTGGAAGAGACCCAGTACTTC. This codes for CAISDRTSGILEETQYF.